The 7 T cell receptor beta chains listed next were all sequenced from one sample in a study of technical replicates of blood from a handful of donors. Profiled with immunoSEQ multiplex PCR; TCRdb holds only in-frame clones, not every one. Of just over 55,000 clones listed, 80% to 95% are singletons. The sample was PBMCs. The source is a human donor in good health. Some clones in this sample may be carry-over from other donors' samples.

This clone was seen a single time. The CDR3 bases are TGTGCCAGCAGTCTAGGGACTAGCGGGATGGATACGCAGTATTTT. Amino acid sequence: CASSLGTSGMDTQYF. J is TRBJ2-3 and V is TRBV6-1; 13 nucleotides agree with TRBD2. Germline CDR1 reads MNHNS; CDR2 reads SASEGT. Trimming took 5 bases from V and 6 from J; bases not matched to a gene: 5. This CDR3 is built from 15 residues.

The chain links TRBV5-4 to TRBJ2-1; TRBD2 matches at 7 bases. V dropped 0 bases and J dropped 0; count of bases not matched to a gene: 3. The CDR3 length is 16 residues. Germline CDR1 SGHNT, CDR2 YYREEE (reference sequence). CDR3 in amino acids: CASSLGGGSSYNEQFF. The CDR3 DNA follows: TGTGCCAGCAGCTTGGGGGGCGGGAGCTCCTACAATGAGCAGTTCTTC. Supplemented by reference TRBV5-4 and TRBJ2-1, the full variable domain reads ETGVTQSPTHLIKTRGQQVTLRCSSQSGHNTVSWYQQALGQGPQFIFQYYREEENGRGNFPPRFSGLQFPNYSSELNVNALELDDSALYLCASSLGGGSSYNEQFFGPGTRLTVL.

CDR3: CASSVVTSGSHEQFF. CDR3 in DNA: TGTGCCAGCAGCGTAGTGACTAGCGGGAGCCATGAGCAGTTCTTC. The J gene is TRBJ2-1, the V gene TRBV9; TRBD2 matches at 12 bases. This CDR3 comprises 15 residues. V shed 0 bases and J 8 bases; nucleotides not matched to a gene: 3. Germline V gene data show CDR1 as SGDLS and CDR2 as YYNGEE.

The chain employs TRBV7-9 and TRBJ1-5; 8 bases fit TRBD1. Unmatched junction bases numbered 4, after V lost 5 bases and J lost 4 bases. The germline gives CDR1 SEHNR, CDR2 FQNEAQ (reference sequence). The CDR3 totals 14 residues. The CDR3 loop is CASSQTGDNQPQHF. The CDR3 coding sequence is TGTGCCAGCAGCCAGACAGGGGATAATCAGCCCCAGCATTTT. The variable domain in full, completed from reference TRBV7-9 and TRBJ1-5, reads DTGVSQNPRHKITKRGQNVTFRCDPISEHNRLYWYRQTLGQGPEFLTYFQNEAQLEKSRLLSDRFSAERPKGSFSTLEIQRTEQGDSAMYLCASSQTGDNQPQHFGDGTRLSIL.

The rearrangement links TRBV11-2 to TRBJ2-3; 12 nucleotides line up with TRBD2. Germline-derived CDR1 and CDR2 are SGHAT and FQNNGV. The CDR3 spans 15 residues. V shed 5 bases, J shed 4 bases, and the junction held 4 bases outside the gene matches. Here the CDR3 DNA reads TGTGCCAGCAGCCCCACTAGCGGGGGGCCAGATACGCAGTATTTT. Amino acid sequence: CASSPTSGGPDTQYF.

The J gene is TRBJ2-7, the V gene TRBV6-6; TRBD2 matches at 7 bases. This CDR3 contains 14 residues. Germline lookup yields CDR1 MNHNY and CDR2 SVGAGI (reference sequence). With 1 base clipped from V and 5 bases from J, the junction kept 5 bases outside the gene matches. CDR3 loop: CASSYWRESHEQYF. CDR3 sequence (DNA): TGTGCCAGCAGTTACTGGCGGGAGTCCCACGAGCAGTACTTC.

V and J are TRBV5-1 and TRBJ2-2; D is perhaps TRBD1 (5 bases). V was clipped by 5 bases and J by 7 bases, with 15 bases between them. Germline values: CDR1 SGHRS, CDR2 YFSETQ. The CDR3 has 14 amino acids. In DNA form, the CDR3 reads TGCGCCAGCAGGTCGCAGGCGCAGGGCGGGGAGCTGTTTTTT. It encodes CASRSQAQGGELFF.